The source of this T cell receptor beta chain is a study of shared clonotypes between healthy human individuals. Overall study: Researchers assigned three CD4 naive, three CD4 memory, two CD8 naive and one CD8 memory plate to each donor.

Study-wide results and limits: Clonotypes shared by all four donors outscored non-shared clonotypes in generation probability. Naive CD4 clonotypes were shared across several donors at 5% to 6%.

The CDR3 is 21 amino acids. V shed 2 bases, J shed 2 bases, and the junction held 15 bases outside the gene matches. In germline, CDR1 is SGHVS, CDR2 FQNEAQ. Comment on this clone: The antigen is unknown.

Sequencing used immunoSEQ multiplex PCR; TCRdb keeps in-frame clones, though not all of them. The sample holds 600,000 to 750,000 clones; over 55% are singletons and the top ten take approximately 1.7%. Free of recent acute infections or vaccinations, the donors were healthy HIV-negative adults. Material for sequencing was memory CD4+ T cells sorted from blood. This sample's subset: CD45RA-negative fraction. The chain recombines TRBV7-8 with TRBJ2-1, with TRBD2 matching over 13 bases. This TCR was sampled from a woman in her twenties or thirties in good health. DNA of the CDR3: TGTGCCAGCAGCTTAAAATCCGGGGTACTAGCGGGAGGGATGCCCTACAATGAGCAGTTCTTC. Its protein is CASSLKSGVLAGGMPYNEQFF.